One and the same sample provided the 2 T cell receptor beta chains below, sequenced in a study of circulating tumor DNA in untreated peripheral T-cell lymphoma. Using immunoSEQ multiplex PCR, the repertoire was profiled, and TCRdb retains in-frame clones only, with some absent. The sample has 2,000 to 2,500 clones, over 55% seen once. The sequenced material came from tumor tissue. These receptors came from a human donor with peripheral T-cell lymphoma.

The CDR3 spells CASRPGLAGGSSYNEQFF. The CDR3 DNA sequence: TGTGCCAGTAGGCCGGGACTAGCGGGAGGTTCGTCCTACAATGAGCAGTTCTTC. The chain joins TRBV19 to TRBJ2-1; TRBD2 matches 15 bases. The CDR3 loop spans 18 amino acids. The ends lost 6 bases at V and 1 base at J; junction bases unmatched: 7. The germline V gene has CDR1 LNHDA and CDR2 SQIVND (reference sequence). Variable domain in full (rest from reference TRBV19 and TRBJ2-1): DGGITQSPKYLFRKEGQNVTLSCEQNLNHDAMYWYRQDPGQGLRLIYYSQIVNDFQKGDIAEGYSVSREKKESFPLTVTSAQKNPTAFYLCASRPGLAGGSSYNEQFFGPGTRLTVL.

This clone came up a few times. The rearrangement links TRBV11-3 to TRBJ2-3; no firm D call. Trimming removed 3 bases at V and 1 base at J, with 14 bases between. The V gene's germline CDR1 is SGHNT and CDR2 YENEEA. This CDR3 spans 16 amino acids. CDR3 sequence (DNA): TGTGCCAGCAGCTTCCTCGGCAGTGGGGGCACAGATACGCAGTATTTT. It encodes CASSFLGSGGTDTQYF.